The clone carrying this T cell receptor (beta chain) was observed a handful of times. What it binds is not known. This sample was included in a study of T-cell memory formation after mild COVID-19. The ends were cut back, 3 bases at V and 8 bases at J, with 13 bases in the middle. Per germline, CDR1 MNHEY and CDR2 SVGAGI. The CDR3 runs to 14 residues. Study results and caveats: Specificity for SARS-CoV-2 was not confirmed among the second-wave clones peaking on day 37. The study found contracting CD4+ clones mainly in CM and EM and contracting CD8+ clones in EMRA. Several responding clones turned up in pre-infection memory, indicating that cross-reactive memory may have taken part.

Employing constant-segment primers, 5'RACE generated TCR alpha and TCR beta cDNA libraries bearing sample barcodes and UMIs. TCRdb re-analysed the 5' RACE reads in MiXCR, keeping a single row per CDR3 protein. Here the sample spans approximately 150,000 distinct CDR3 sequences, 13% to 15% being singletons. Material: PBMCs or a T cell subset sorted from them (not recorded which). The origin of this receptor is an adult woman who had mild COVID-19 (a few samples of this study predate the infection). Cell type and time point are not known. The chain couples TRBV6-5 to TRBJ2-2; the D gene is possibly TRBD2 (6 bases). The CDR3 DNA reads as TGTGCCAGCAGTTATCGGGCTAGCGATGGGGAGCTGTTTTTT. Protein sequence: CASSYRASDGELFF.